These T cell receptor beta chains were read from a single sample in a study of T cell responses to AZD1222 COVID-19 vaccine. Assay used: immunoSEQ multiplex PCR; TCRdb lists only in-frame clones, some missing. The sample consists of 50,000 to 55,000 clones, approximately 86% of them appearing once. Here the sequenced sample was peripheral blood, taken 28 days after the second AZD1222 dose. All receptors derive from an adult who received the AZD1222 COVID-19 vaccine. Both conserved end residues are part of each CDR3. The D gene is left open where the match is weak. Clone size is not always given. Where it is, it says once, few, many or a class for expanded clones.

cdr3_nt	cdr3_aa	v_call	j_call	clone_size	d_call
TGTGCCAGCAGTTACCTGGCGGGGGGATACGAGCAGTACTTC	CASSYLAGGYEQYF	TRBV6-2/TRBV6-3	TRBJ2-7	.	TRBD2
TGTGCCAGCTCACCCCTGGGAGGGTCGGTGTCCTACAATGAGCAGTTCTTC	CASSPLGGSVSYNEQFF	TRBV18	TRBJ2-1	.	TRBD2
TGTGCCAGTAGTATCAAGCAGAGCTACGAGCAGTACTTC	CASSIKQSYEQYF	TRBV19	TRBJ2-7	.	.
TGTGCCAGCAGTCCGAGGACTAGCGGGAGGGATACGCAGTATTTT	CASSPRTSGRDTQYF	TRBV2	TRBJ2-3	.	TRBD2
TGTGCCAGCAGCCCCCCCTCCAGCCCGGATGAGCAGTTCTTC	CASSPPSSPDEQFF	TRBV7-3	TRBJ2-1	few	.
TGTGCCAGTAGTGTCGGGCGCACAGATACGCAGTATTTT	CASSVGRTDTQYF	TRBV19	TRBJ2-3	.	.
TGTGCCAGTAGGGGACCGATGGTAGAGACCCAGTACTTC	CASRGPMVETQYF	TRBV19	TRBJ2-5	once	.
TGTGCCAGCAGCCTAGAGGACAGCTATGGCTACACCTTC	CASSLEDSYGYTF	TRBV7-2	TRBJ1-2	.	.
TGTGCCAGCAGTTTTTTACTCCAGCGGGAGCAGTTCTTC	CASSFLLQREQFF	TRBV12-3/TRBV12-4	TRBJ2-1	.	.
TGTGCCATCAGTGATCGGACAGGGGGGAATGGCTACACCTTC	CAISDRTGGNGYTF	TRBV10-3	TRBJ1-2	.	TRBD1
TGTGCCAGCAGCTTAAGCGGGGGGCCCGAAAACATTCAGTACTTC	CASSLSGGPENIQYF	TRBV7-3	TRBJ2-4	.	TRBD2
TGTGCCAGCAGCTTTCGGGGGGCCTTTCTCCTCCACTTT	CASSFRGAFLLHF	TRBV12-3/TRBV12-4	TRBJ1-6	few	.
TGTGCCAGCAGTCGGACCGGGACAGGGCCCCGCGAGCAGTACTTC	CASSRTGTGPREQYF	TRBV21-1	TRBJ2-7	.	.
TGTGCCAGCAGTGAGAGGGGCAGGAATGAGCAGTTCTTC	CASSERGRNEQFF	TRBV28	TRBJ2-1	once	.
TGCGCCAGCAGCCCTGGACAGGGCACAGATACGCAGTATTTT	CASSPGQGTDTQYF	TRBV5-1	TRBJ2-3	.	TRBD1
TGTGCCAGCAGCCAAGATCCCCGTGGTAGCGGGGGCAATGAGCAGTTCTTC	CASSQDPRGSGGNEQFF	TRBV4-2	TRBJ2-1	.	TRBD2
TGTGCCAGCAGCCACCCCCTAGCGGGCATCCAAGAGACCCAGTACTTC	CASSHPLAGIQETQYF	TRBV3-1/TRBV3-2	TRBJ2-5	.	TRBD2
TGTGCCAGCAGCCTAAAGACCCACTTATCGCGGACCTACGAGCAGTACTTC	CASSLKTHLSRTYEQYF	TRBV5-4	TRBJ2-7	.	.
TGTGCCAGTAGTTGGACTAGCGGAGAGTCCTACAATGAGCAGTTCTTC	CASSWTSGESYNEQFF	TRBV19	TRBJ2-1	.	TRBD2
TGTGCCAGCTTTGCAGGGGGCACAGATACGCAGTATTTT	CASFAGGTDTQYF	TRBV2	TRBJ2-3	.	.
TGTGCCAGCAGTGAAGCGCATAAAGGACTAGTAAATTACAATGAGCAGTTCTTC	CASSEAHKGLVNYNEQFF	TRBV2	TRBJ2-1	.	TRBD2
TGTGCCAGCACCTCCAAGTGGGACAGAAACACCGGGGAGCTGTTTTTT	CASTSKWDRNTGELFF	TRBV3-1/TRBV3-2	TRBJ2-2	.	TRBD1
TGTGCCAGCAGTCGGGGGGCGATTTATGGCTACACCTTC	CASSRGAIYGYTF	TRBV28	TRBJ1-2	.	.
TGTGCCACCAGTGAGGCCGGGACGGTGAATGAAAAACTGTTTTTT	CATSEAGTVNEKLFF	TRBV24-1	TRBJ1-4	.	.
TGTGCCAGCAGCCCGGGCAGGGCCTACCGAGATGAGCAGTTCTTC	CASSPGRAYRDEQFF	TRBV7-3	TRBJ2-1	once	.
TGTGCCTGGAGTGCTAGGCAGGTAGATTCACCCCTCCACTTT	CAWSARQVDSPLHF	TRBV30	TRBJ1-6	once	.
TGTGCCAGCGCCCCGTCAGGGGGCTATCAGGGCTACACCTTC	CASAPSGGYQGYTF	TRBV18	TRBJ1-2	.	TRBD1
TGTGCCAGCAGCTTAGTGGGGGGAGGCTCCCAAGAGACCCAGTACTTC	CASSLVGGGSQETQYF	TRBV7-3	TRBJ2-5	.	.
TGTGCCAGTGGCGAGGGAAAGAACACCGGGGAGCTGTTTTTT	CASGEGKNTGELFF	TRBV7-3	TRBJ2-2	.	.
TGTGCCAGCAGCGTAGGACTAGCGGGGTACACAGATACGCAGTATTTT	CASSVGLAGYTDTQYF	TRBV9	TRBJ2-3	.	TRBD2
TGCGCCAGCAGCCCCGGGACGATGAACACTGAAGCTTTCTTT	CASSPGTMNTEAFF	TRBV5-1	TRBJ1-1	.	.
TGTGCCAGCAGCTTAGATTGGGGTATGACCTACGAGCAGTACTTC	CASSLDWGMTYEQYF	TRBV7-2	TRBJ2-7	medium-sized	.
TGTGCCACCAGCAGAGATCTGCCTTCGTCGAGGGGCGGGGAGCTGTTTTTT	CATSRDLPSSRGGELFF	TRBV15	TRBJ2-2	.	.
TGTGCCAGCAGCTCGTCTCACAGGGGATCACCCCTCCACTTT	CASSSSHRGSPLHF	TRBV11-3	TRBJ1-6	.	TRBD1
TGTGCCAGCTCACCTGACCAGAGCTCCTACAATGAGCAGTTCTTC	CASSPDQSSYNEQFF	TRBV18	TRBJ2-1	.	.